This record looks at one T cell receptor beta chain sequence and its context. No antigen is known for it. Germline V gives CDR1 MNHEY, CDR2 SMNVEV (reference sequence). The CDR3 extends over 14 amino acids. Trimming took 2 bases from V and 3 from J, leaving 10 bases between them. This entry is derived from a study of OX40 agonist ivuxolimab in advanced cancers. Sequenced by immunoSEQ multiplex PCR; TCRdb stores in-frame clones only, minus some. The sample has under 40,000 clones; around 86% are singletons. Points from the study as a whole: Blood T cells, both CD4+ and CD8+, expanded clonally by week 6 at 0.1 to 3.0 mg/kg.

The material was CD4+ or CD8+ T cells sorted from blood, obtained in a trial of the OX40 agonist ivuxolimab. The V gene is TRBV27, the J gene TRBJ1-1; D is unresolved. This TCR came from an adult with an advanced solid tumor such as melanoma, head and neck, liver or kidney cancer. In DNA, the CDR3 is TGTGCCAGCAGTTTAACTAGCTCGCACACTGAAGCTTTCTTT. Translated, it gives CASSLTSSHTEAFF.